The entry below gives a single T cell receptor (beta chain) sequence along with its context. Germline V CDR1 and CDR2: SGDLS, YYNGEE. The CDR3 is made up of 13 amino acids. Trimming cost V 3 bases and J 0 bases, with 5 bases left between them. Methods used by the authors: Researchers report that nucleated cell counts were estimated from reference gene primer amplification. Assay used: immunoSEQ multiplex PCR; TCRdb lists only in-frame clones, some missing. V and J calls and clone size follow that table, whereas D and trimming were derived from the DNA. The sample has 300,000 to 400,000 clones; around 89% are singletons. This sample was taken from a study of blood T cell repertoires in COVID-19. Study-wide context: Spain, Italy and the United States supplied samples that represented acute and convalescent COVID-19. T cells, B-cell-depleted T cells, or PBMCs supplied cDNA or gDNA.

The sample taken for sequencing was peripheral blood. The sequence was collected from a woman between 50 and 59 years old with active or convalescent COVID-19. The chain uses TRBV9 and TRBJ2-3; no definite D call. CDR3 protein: CASSGTSTDTQYF. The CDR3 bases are TGTGCCAGCAGCGGAACTAGCACAGATACGCAGTATTTT.